Below are 11 T cell receptor beta chains sequenced from a single sample in a study of blood T cell repertoires in COVID-19. Profiled with immunoSEQ multiplex PCR; TCRdb holds only in-frame clones, not every one. Altogether over 90,000 clones are present, roughly 82% being singletons, with the ten largest covering about 7%. Specimen: peripheral blood. The source is a man aged 50 to 59 with active or convalescent COVID-19.

The chain is built from TRBV2 and TRBJ1-6, with D possibly being TRBD1 (6 bases). Germline values: CDR1 SNHLY, CDR2 FYNNEI. The CDR3 spans 13 residues. V shed 3 bases and J shed 12 bases, with 12 bases lying between them. The CDR3 region is CASSEGANGPLHF. The DNA of the CDR3 is TGTGCCAGCAGTGAGGGGGCAAACGGACCCCTCCACTTT.

V usage is TRBV4-1 and J usage is TRBJ1-1, with D possibly being TRBD1 (6 bases). The CDR3 length is 18 residues. With 0 bases removed from V and 0 bases from J, the gap between germline ends came to 17 bases. The V gene's germline CDR1 is MGHRA and CDR2 YSYEKL. CDR3: CASSQERGGQHLNTEAFF. CDR3 sequence (DNA): TGCGCCAGCAGCCAAGAAAGAGGGGGTCAACATCTGAACACTGAAGCTTTCTTT.

The chain recombines TRBV27 with TRBJ2-1; D ambiguous. V was trimmed by 8 bases and J by 1 base, leaving 15 bases between them. The CDR3 spans 15 residues. Germline loops: CDR1 MNHEY, CDR2 SMNVEV (reference sequence). The CDR3 nucleotides read TGTGCCAGCGGCTCTCGGGTTGGTTCCTACAATGAGCAGTTCTTC. Protein: CASGSRVGSYNEQFF.

The chain is built from TRBV5-1 and TRBJ1-5; tentatively, D is TRBD1 (5 bases). V was cut by 1 base and J by 5 bases, with 13 bases left in between. Germline CDR1 reads SGHRS; CDR2 reads YFSETQ. The CDR3 loop spans 15 amino acids. CDR3 amino acids: CASSLQGTVDQPQHF. The CDR3 DNA sequence: TGCGCCAGCAGCTTGCAGGGAACGGTTGATCAGCCCCAGCATTTT. The variable domain in full, completed from reference TRBV5-1 and TRBJ1-5, reads KAGVTQTPRYLIKTRGQQVTLSCSPISGHRSVSWYQQTPGQGLQFLFEYFSETQRNKGNFPGRFSGRQFSNSRSEMNVSTLELGDSALYLCASSLQGTVDQPQHFGDGTRLSIL.

CDR3 coding DNA: TGTGCCAGCAGACCAACAGGGGGCCAAGAGACCCAGTACTTC. It codes for CASRPTGGQETQYF. This sequence joins TRBV5-6 and TRBJ2-5; 8 nucleotides agree with TRBD1. The CDR3 is made up of 14 amino acids. Germline V gene lookup returns CDR1 SGHDT and CDR2 YYEEEE. Trimming took 5 bases from V and 1 from J; bases not matched to a gene: 4.

The chain uses TRBV6-2 or TRBV6-3 and TRBJ2-7; 8 nucleotides line up with TRBD1. V dropped 6 bases and J dropped 5; count of bases not matched to a gene: 12. Germline CDR1 and CDR2: MNHEY and SVGEGT. The CDR3 has 15 amino acids. The CDR3 sequence is CASSLTGTGRDEQYF. In DNA form, the CDR3 reads TGTGCCAGCAGCCTAACCGGGACAGGAAGGGACGAGCAGTACTTC.

The V and J genes are TRBV29-1 and TRBJ2-1; 10 nucleotides line up with TRBD1. This CDR3 region has 18 residues. Germline CDR1 and CDR2: SQVTM and ANQGSEA. V lost 6 bases, J lost 0 bases, and 14 bases stayed unmatched. The CDR3 protein is CSVDRDRGFMSSYNEQFF. For the CDR3, the DNA is TGCAGCGTGGACCGGGACAGGGGATTCATGAGCTCCTACAATGAGCAGTTCTTC.

The gene calls are TRBV5-3 and TRBJ2-7, with 9 positions matching TRBD2. TRBV5-3 is an ORF for which the function is uncertain. V gave up 4 bases and J gave up 4 bases; unmatched junction bases: 9. CDR3 length: 15 amino acids. The CDR3 nucleotides are TGTGCCAGAAGCACGGGACTAGCCAAGACTTACGAGCAGTACGTC. It yields the protein CARSTGLAKTYEQYV.

The V and J genes are TRBV12-3 or TRBV12-4 and TRBJ1-5; D unclear. This CDR3 region has 12 residues. Between the trimmed V and J ends, which lost 5 bases and 5 bases, there was a span of 7 bases. The CDR3 here is CASSPSDQPQHF. CDR3 nucleotides: TGTGCCAGCAGTCCATCGGATCAGCCCCAGCATTTT.

This chain links TRBV6-5 with TRBJ1-6; 7 nucleotides line up with TRBD1. J was trimmed by 7 bases and V by 7 bases; bases with no gene match: 4. CDR1 is MNHEY and CDR2 is SVGAGI in the germline V gene. This CDR3 has 13 amino acids. The CDR3 DNA reads as TGTGCCAGCACCGAGACAGGGAATTCACCCCTCCACTTT. Its protein product is CASTETGNSPLHF.

V gene TRBV28 combines with J gene TRBJ2-7; 10 nucleotides match TRBD2. This CDR3 is built from 16 residues. Germline V gene sequence: CDR1 MDHEN, CDR2 SYDVKM. The J segment lost 0 bases and the V segment lost 5 bases, leaving 7 bases of the junction unmatched. Written as DNA, the CDR3 is TGTGCCAGCAGTCCTATAGCGGGGGGCCGCTCCTACGAGCAGTACTTC. Translation: CASSPIAGGRSYEQYF.